This T cell receptor (beta chain) was obtained from a study of cytomegalovirus exposure and HLA in healthy donors. Study findings and constraints: The study recorded 150 to 200 TCR beta chains that were cytomegalovirus-associated.

As for the donors, each was a healthy bone marrow donor. Use of 60 Vbeta and 13 Jbeta primers characterized the PCR. Only in-frame clones appear in the TCRdb table, and some are missing; sequencing was by immunoSEQ multiplex PCR. The sample contains roughly 170,000 clones, more than 65% of which appear only once. As regards this clone: Antigen specificity is unknown.

Sequences were obtained from PBMCs. The receptor comes from a male donor in good health and CMV-seronegative.

The CDR3 DNA is TGTGCCAGCTCACCAAACAGGGTAGCCAAAAACATTCAGTACTTC. Amino acids: CASSPNRVAKNIQYF. The V gene is TRBV18, the J gene TRBJ2-4; a possible D gene is TRBD1 (6 bases). V lost 2 bases and J lost 0, with 8 bases in between. Germline V gene lookup returns CDR1 KGHSH and CDR2 LQKENI. CDR3 length: 15 residues.